The 21 T cell receptor beta chains below come from one sample, sequenced in a study of T cell clonotyping in hematopoietic cell transplantation. Repertoires were generated with immunoSEQ multiplex PCR, while TCRdb's copy carries only in-frame clones and drops some. The sample lists roughly 30,000 clones; 60% to 85% were seen once. As for time point: recipient sample about 28 days before transplant, after cytoreduction. Sequences were derived from peripheral blood mononuclear cells, sampled before stem cell transplant. These receptors were collected from a woman aged 30 to 39 with chronic myeloid leukemia. Some clones in this sample may be carry-over from other donors' samples.

This clone was picked up one time. The chain links TRBV5-1 to TRBJ1-4, with D unclear. Germline V gene lookup returns CDR1 SGHRS and CDR2 YFSETQ. The CDR3 runs to 11 residues. Trimming removed 5 bases at V and 7 bases at J, with 6 bases between. The chain's CDR3 is CASRGPEKLFF. The CDR3, as DNA: TGCGCCAGCAGGGGCCCTGAAAAACTGTTTTTT.

This sequence joins TRBV25-1 and TRBJ2-7; D unresolved. Germline loops: CDR1 MGHDK, CDR2 SYGVNS. This CDR3 is built from 11 residues. V lost 2 bases, J lost 4 bases, and 3 bases lay in between. The CDR3 bases are TGTGCCAGCAGTGAACAATACGAGCAGTACTTC. It translates to CASSEQYEQYF.

A few counts support this clone. This chain uses TRBV5-8 with TRBJ1-2, with 7 bases that match TRBD1. Germline assignment: CDR1 SGHTS and CDR2 YDEGEE. V was pared by 4 bases and J by 4 bases, with 16 bases of the junction left unmatched. This CDR3 has 17 amino acids. The CDR3 DNA sequence: TGTGCCAGCAGCGCGGGACAGCATTACTTCACCGGCTATGGCTACACCTTC. Encoded protein: CASSAGQHYFTGYGYTF.

The V and J genes are TRBV7-9 and TRBJ2-7; tentative D call: TRBD2 (5 bases). The CDR3 is made up of 14 amino acids. Germline CDR1 and CDR2: SEHNR and FQNEAQ (reference sequence). The V gene lost 8 bases and the J gene lost 4 bases, with 18 bases spanning the gap. CDR3 residues: CASAPPGNPYEQYF. The CDR3, as DNA: TGTGCCAGCGCCCCCCCCGGGAACCCATACGAGCAGTACTTC.

Relative to its sample, this clone is medium-sized. The chain recombines TRBV6-1 with TRBJ2-2; possible D gene TRBD1, 6 bases. V was clipped by 3 bases and J by 5 bases, with 10 bases between them. In germline, CDR1 is MNHNS, CDR2 SASEGT. The CDR3 length is 14 residues. In DNA form, the CDR3 reads TGTGCCAGCAGTGACCCTAGGGGGACCGGGGAGCTGTTTTTT. Amino acid sequence: CASSDPRGTGELFF.

This clone has only a few counts. The chain links TRBV5-4 to TRBJ2-2; D remains ambiguous. The CDR3 runs to 15 residues. The ends were cut back, 0 bases at V and 0 bases at J, with 6 bases in the middle. Per germline, CDR1 SGHNT and CDR2 YYREEE (reference sequence). CDR3 sequence (DNA): TGTGCCAGCAGCTTGGAATGGGCGAACACCGGGGAGCTGTTTTTT. Protein: CASSLEWANTGELFF.

The chain recombines TRBV5-1 with TRBJ2-3; TRBD2 aligns across 7 bases. Germline V gene sequence: CDR1 SGHRS, CDR2 YFSETQ. The CDR3 has 16 amino acids. The J segment lost 0 bases and the V segment lost 0 bases, leaving 4 bases of the junction unmatched. As DNA, the CDR3 is TGCGCCAGCAGCTTGGGCGGGGGAGCTAGCACAGATACGCAGTATTTT. Protein sequence: CASSLGGGASTDTQYF.

The chain has TRBV27 and TRBJ1-2; TRBD1 matches 10 bases. V was pared by 1 base and J by 5 bases, with 7 bases of the junction left unmatched. The CDR3 has 16 amino acids. Germline CDR1 MNHEY, CDR2 SMNVEV (reference sequence). The DNA for the CDR3 is TGTGCCAGCAGTTTATTAGGACAGGGGGGTACTTATGGCTACACCTTC. The encoded protein is CASSLLGQGGTYGYTF.

This clone came up a few times. The rearrangement uses TRBV6-5 and TRBJ2-5, with D unresolved. V lost 4 bases and J 3 bases, leaving 3 bases between the germline ends. Germline CDR1 reads MNHEY; CDR2 reads SVGAGI. The CDR3 length is 11 residues. This CDR3 is CASSLKETQYF. The CDR3 DNA sequence: TGTGCCAGCAGTTTAAAAGAGACCCAGTACTTC.

The chain joins TRBV30 to TRBJ1-1; D remains unclear. V lost 2 bases, J lost 10 bases, and 11 bases lay in between. The CDR3 runs 11 residues. Germline values: CDR1 GTSNPN, CDR2 SVGIG (reference sequence). The CDR3 spells CAWSLGLGAFF. The CDR3 DNA follows: TGTGCCTGGAGTCTAGGTTTGGGAGCTTTCTTT.

The gene calls are TRBV5-1 and TRBJ2-5; D unresolved. This CDR3 spans 13 amino acids. V was shortened by 4 bases and J by 2 bases, with 9 bases between the two germline ends. The germline CDR1 and CDR2 sequences are SGHRS and YFSETQ. The CDR3 DNA follows: TGCGCCAGCAGCCCTCATCCGCAAGAGACCCAGTACTTC. Protein sequence: CASSPHPQETQYF.

This CDR3 is CASSGTGSTSPLHF. The DNA for the CDR3 is TGTGCCAGCAGTGGGACAGGTTCGACCTCACCCCTCCACTTT. The chain joins TRBV6-1 to TRBJ1-6; 7 nucleotides match TRBD1. With V trimmed by 4 bases and J by 10 bases, 7 bases remained unmatched. The CDR3 is made up of 14 amino acids. Per germline, CDR1 MNHNS and CDR2 SASEGT.

This clone was seen more than once but under ten times. The chain recombines TRBV10-2 with TRBJ2-1; 11 bases fit TRBD2. Germline lookup yields CDR1 WSHSY and CDR2 SAAADI. Losses at the gene ends were 3 bases for V and 0 bases for J; bases not matched to a gene: 10. The CDR3 has 19 amino acids. The CDR3 is CASSDGTSGGHRSYNEQFF. DNA for the CDR3: TGCGCCAGCAGTGATGGTACTAGCGGGGGCCACCGCTCCTACAATGAGCAGTTCTTC.

The chain employs TRBV7-2 and TRBJ1-5; no clear D gene. The CDR3 has 14 residues. V was pared by 11 bases and J by 2 bases, with 16 bases between. Germline CDR1 reads SGHTA; CDR2 reads FQGNSA. The CDR3: CAVASPNGNQPQHF. DNA for the CDR3: TGTGCCGTAGCTTCCCCTAATGGCAATCAGCCCCAGCATTTT.

The J gene is TRBJ1-1, the V gene TRBV30, with D tentatively TRBD1 (5 bases). The CDR3 is 12 amino acids. Trimming stripped 5 bases from V and 10 bases from J, with 17 bases between. Germline V gene lookup returns CDR1 GTSNPN and CDR2 SVGIG (reference sequence). CDR3 sequence: CAWSTLQGGAFF. CDR3 DNA sequence: TGTGCCTGGTCAACTCTCCAGGGTGGAGCTTTCTTT.

This clone was seen just once. V and J are TRBV7-2 and TRBJ1-2; TRBD1 matches at 12 bases. This CDR3 has 16 amino acids. Germline CDR1 reads SGHTA; CDR2 reads FQGNSA. The ends lost 5 bases at V and 8 bases at J; junction bases unmatched: 12. CDR3 sequence reads: CASSDGGQGASRGYTF. The DNA for the CDR3 is TGTGCCAGCAGCGACGGGGGACAGGGGGCAAGTAGAGGCTACACCTTC.

The CDR3 protein is CASSLDRFNYGYTF. CDR3 in DNA: TGTGCCAGCAGCTTAGATCGGTTTAACTATGGCTACACCTTC. The chain uses TRBV7-8 and TRBJ1-2; D remains unclear. Germline lookup yields CDR1 SGHVS and CDR2 FQNEAQ. V was shortened by 1 base and J by 1 base, with 7 bases between the two germline ends. CDR3 length: 14 amino acids.

This chain links TRBV6-6 with TRBJ1-3; 7 positions match TRBD1. V was clipped by 2 bases and J by 4 bases; unmatched bases: 8. Germline values: CDR1 MNHNY, CDR2 SVGAGI (reference sequence). The CDR3 is 16 residues long. CDR3 region: CASSYGDRVAGNTIYF. In DNA, the CDR3 is TGTGCCAGCAGTTACGGTGACAGGGTAGCAGGAAACACCATATATTTT.

The chain combines TRBV5-1 with TRBJ2-1; D possibly corresponds to TRBD1 (5 bases). V was pared by 3 bases and J by 1 base, with 8 bases between. This CDR3 has 14 amino acids. Germline V gene data show CDR1 as SGHRS and CDR2 as YFSETQ. CDR3 residues: CASSSGISYNEQFF. As DNA, the CDR3 is TGCGCCAGCAGCTCAGGGATTTCCTACAATGAGCAGTTCTTC.

The chain couples TRBV5-1 to TRBJ1-2, with TRBD1 matching 8 bases. The germline V gene has CDR1 SGHRS and CDR2 YFSETQ. V lost 3 bases to trimming and J lost 4 bases; unmatched junction nucleotides: 2. The CDR3 is 13 amino acids. The CDR3 loop is CASSSTGVYGYTF. CDR3 coding DNA: TGCGCCAGCAGCTCGACAGGGGTCTATGGCTACACCTTC.

The J gene is TRBJ2-2, the V gene TRBV7-9, with D perhaps TRBD1 or TRBD2 (5 bases each). This CDR3 is built from 16 residues. Germline CDR1 is SEHNR and CDR2 is FQNEAQ (reference sequence). Trimming pared 5 bases from V and 6 bases from J, leaving 19 bases between. CDR3 amino acids: CASSLSTGRFAGELFF. CDR3 in DNA: TGTGCCAGCAGCCTCAGCACGGGGCGGTTCGCCGGGGAGCTGTTTTTT.